This T cell receptor (beta chain) appears in the sequencing data of a study of T cells expressing NK-cell markers. Study results and limitations: Evidence did not settle whether expanded NKG2C+ T cell clones targeted HCMV.

TCRdb reprocessed the 5' RACE reads and stores each CDR3 protein as one record, lacking DNA. Recorded for this sample: roughly 3,000 distinct CDR3 sequences. CDR1 and CDR2 (germline): LGHNA, YSLEER. This CDR3 region has 16 residues. By frequency, this clonotype registers large. Its antigen is still unknown. The clonotype originates from a woman between 18 and 29 years old in good health. This chain uses TRBV4-3 with TRBJ2-3; TCRdb proposes TRBD2, but this gene call is untestable without DNA. The sample consisted of blood T cells: a sorted CD56 or NKG2C T cell subset, CD4+ or CD8+ T cells, or bulk PBMC T cells (not recorded which). CDR3 sequence reads: CASSRSSGSGADTQYF.